The clone carrying this T cell receptor beta chain came up a few times. This CDR3 comprises 13 residues. Deletions cut 7 bases from V and 0 bases from J, with 7 bases between. CDR1 is SNHLY and CDR2 is FYNNEI in the germline V gene. These data are taken from a study of cytomegalovirus exposure and HLA in healthy donors. Both 60 Vbeta primers and 13 Jbeta primers went into the PCR. The repertoire was sequenced with immunoSEQ multiplex PCR; TCRdb's copy has only in-frame clones and lacks some. The sample shows under 250,000 clones, around 77% of them seen only once. The chain uses TRBV2 and TRBJ2-1; the D is unclear. Sequencing was performed on PBMCs. This receptor was identified in a young woman in good health and CMV-seronegative. The CDR3: CASTLRSYNEQFF. The DNA of the CDR3 is TGTGCCAGCACCCTCCGCTCCTACAATGAGCAGTTCTTC.